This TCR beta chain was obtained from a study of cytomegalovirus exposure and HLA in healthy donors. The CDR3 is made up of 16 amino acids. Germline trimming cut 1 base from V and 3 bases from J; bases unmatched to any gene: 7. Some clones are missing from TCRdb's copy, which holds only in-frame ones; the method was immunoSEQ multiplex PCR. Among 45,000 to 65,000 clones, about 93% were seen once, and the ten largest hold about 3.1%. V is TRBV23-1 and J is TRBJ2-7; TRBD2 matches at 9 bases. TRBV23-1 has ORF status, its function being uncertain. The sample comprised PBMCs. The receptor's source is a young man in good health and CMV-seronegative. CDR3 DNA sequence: TGCGCCAGCAGTCAATTCATTGGTAGCGGGAGCTACGAGCAGTACTTC. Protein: CASSQFIGSGSYEQYF.